This T cell receptor (beta chain) was sequenced in a study of regulatory T cells in long-lasting Graves disease. iRepertoire HTBI primers and Arm-PCR of CDR3 regions built TCR beta libraries. TCRdb re-derived calls from the multiplex PCR reads in MiXCR, one entry per CDR3 protein. The sample consists of roughly 350,000 distinct CDR3 sequences, around 15% of them appearing once. Study-level results: Persistent disease was characterized by preferential usage of TRBV28, TRBJ1-2 and TRBJ2-5.

Indicated time point: newly diagnosed GD, antithyroid drugs for less than 3 months. TCR sequences were obtained from RNA taken from PBMCs. Worth noting for this clonotype: What it binds is unknown. Given the absence of the conserved phenylalanine or tryptophan at the CDR3 end, a read error is likely. The DNA is left out, because the CDR3 cannot be placed on it with certainty; the CDR3 is given as TCRdb lists it.

The CDR3 is 8 amino acids long, termini counted. Germline loops: CDR1 SGHAT, CDR2 FQNNGV. The same data also went into a second study, on T cells in Graves' hyperthyroidism and ophthalmopathy. That study adds: Patients counted as stable if ophthalmopathy did not develop within 18 months.

Material: peripheral blood mononuclear cells (PBMCs), obtained at new diagnosis, from a patient treated with antithyroid drugs. The TCR sequence derives from a woman under 30 with Graves disease. The J gene is TRBJ2-6, the V gene TRBV11-2; TRBD1, as called in the table, went unchecked against the DNA. This chain's CDR3 is CASSFLGT.